This record covers a single T cell receptor beta chain. The data derive from a study of CD8+ T cells in alopecia areata. Germline trimming cut 1 base from V and 1 base from J; bases unmatched to any gene: 6. This CDR3 comprises 16 residues. Germline V CDR1 and CDR2: SGHDN, FVKESK. Treatment of the sample: oral pan-JAK inhibitor, 5-10 mg twice daily. PBMCs provided sorted CD4+ and CD8+ T cells. Extracted RNA was reverse transcribed into cDNA, the sequencing template. The assay was immunoSEQ multiplex PCR, and TCRdb's table has in-frame clones only and misses some. The sample yields more than 95,000 clones, 50% to 75% seen once.

This receptor was taken from a human donor with alopecia areata. The rearrangement links TRBV14 to TRBJ2-5; the match to TRBD2 covers 7 bases. Sequences were derived from CD8+ T cells sorted from blood, sampled at week 4, from a patient treated with tofacitinib. The CDR3 DNA reads TGTGCCAGCAGCCAAGGTCTAGCGGAGCCCCAAGAGACCCAGTACTTC. Translation: CASSQGLAEPQETQYF.